This paragraph reports one TCR beta chain. The antigen is unknown. The TCR beta CDR3 regions underwent amplification using RNA transcripts as the source. TCR CDR3 underwent first-round RT-PCR with the HTBI primer set. MiXCR, applied by TCRdb to the multiplex PCR reads, yields one record per CDR3 protein. The profile shows about 840,000 distinct CDR3 sequences, about 38% of them singletons. The PBMCs were sourced from fresh peripheral blood (less than 11 ml). The ends were cut back, 2 bases at V and 1 base at J, with 4 bases in the middle. The germline gives CDR1 SQVTM, CDR2 ANQGSEA. The CDR3 has 12 residues. The data stem from a study of T cells in Graves' hyperthyroidism and ophthalmopathy. The study, taken as a whole, reports: Also found in blood were most expanded thyroid clonotypes above 0.001. Stable hyperthyroidism was told apart from ophthalmopathy by a model built on 13 V-J features.

The sequencing input was blood. The sequence was collected from a man younger than 30 with Graves' hyperthyroidism. The chain joins TRBV29-1 to TRBJ2-3; the D is unclear. CDR3 DNA sequence: TGCAGCGTTGAAATGGGCACAGATACGCAGTATTTT. It codes for CSVEMGTDTQYF.